These 7 T cell receptor beta chains share one sample of origin, sequenced in a study of T cell repertoires in cytomegalovirus infection. Which antigens these TCRs recognize remains unknown. In TCRdb, the reads were re-called with MiXCR into one record per CDR3 protein. Altogether about 500,000 distinct CDR3 sequences are present, 25% to 35% being singletons, with the ten largest covering under 20%. The specimen comprised cultured PBMCs, sampled from culture after CMV antigen stimulation. Receptors were obtained from a human donor in good health (CMV status not recorded). Some clones in this sample may be carry-over from other donors' samples.

This clonotype was seen more than once but under ten times. This chain connects TRBV7-9 to TRBJ1-2; D might be TRBD1 (6 bases). CDR3 length: 17 residues. The germline CDR1 and CDR2 sequences are SEHNR and FQNEAQ (reference sequence). Trimming stripped 5 bases from V and 6 bases from J, with 25 bases between. The CDR3 DNA is TGTGCCAGCAGCACAACGGGTGACAGGACACCTGGAGATGGCTACACCTTC. Translation gives CASSTTGDRTPGDGYTF.

This sequence joins TRBV13 and TRBJ2-1; TRBD2 agrees at 9 bases. CDR3 length: 15 amino acids. Germline V lookup: CDR1 PRHDT, CDR2 FYEKMQ (reference sequence). The junction had 11 bases not matched to a gene; V was cut back by 5 bases and J by 9 bases. The CDR3 DNA follows: TGTGCCAGCAGCCCCCGTAATAGCGGGAGAGGTGAGCAGTTCTTC. This gives the protein CASSPRNSGRGEQFF.

The chain is built from TRBV6-5 and TRBJ2-5; 7 bases map to TRBD2. The length of the CDR3 is 15 residues. Germline CDR1 and CDR2: MNHEY and SVGAGI. The V and J ends lost 6 bases and 3 bases, in that order; junction bases with no gene match: 10. This chain's CDR3 is CASRTARDYKETQYF. In DNA form, the CDR3 reads TGTGCCAGCAGGACCGCCCGGGACTACAAAGAGACCCAGTACTTC.

The V and J genes are TRBV28 and TRBJ1-5; unclear D gene. Germline loops: CDR1 MDHEN, CDR2 SYDVKM. The CDR3 is made up of 16 amino acids. V shed 4 bases and J shed 1 base, with 14 bases lying between them. CDR3 protein: CASSSPWAISNQPQHF. DNA for the CDR3: TGTGCCAGCAGTTCCCCTTGGGCGATCAGCAATCAGCCCCAGCATTTT. Looking up the rest from reference TRBV28 and TRBJ1-5 gives the full variable domain: DVKVTQSSRYLVKRTGEKVFLECVQDMDHENMFWYRQDPGLGLRLIYFSYDVKMKEKGDIPEGYSVSREKKERFSLILESASTNQTSMYLCASSSPWAISNQPQHFGDGTRLSIL.

The chain combines TRBV7-2 with TRBJ1-6; 8 nucleotides match TRBD1. This CDR3 comprises 18 residues. The J segment lost 2 bases and the V segment lost 1 base, leaving 7 bases of the junction unmatched. Germline-derived CDR1 and CDR2 are SGHTA and FQGNSA. CDR3 sequence reads: CASSLVNRGGAYNSPLHF. In nucleotides, the CDR3 is TGTGCCAGCAGCTTAGTGAACAGGGGGGGCGCCTATAATTCACCCCTCCACTTT.

This clonotype turned up a few times. The chain joins TRBV11-1 to TRBJ2-2; 8 nucleotides align to TRBD2. The ends lost 6 bases at V and 9 bases at J; junction bases unmatched: 6. Looked up from germline, CDR1 is SGHAT and CDR2 is FQDESV (reference sequence). The CDR3 has 13 amino acids. CDR3 amino acids: CASSSGGPRELFF. CDR3 sequence (DNA): TGTGCCAGCAGTTCGGGAGGGCCGAGGGAGCTGTTTTTT.

This clonotype turned up a few times. V usage is TRBV19 and J usage is TRBJ1-5; D might be TRBD1 (5 bases). The CDR3 is 16 amino acids. Germline V gene sequence: CDR1 LNHDA, CDR2 SQIVND (reference sequence). V was shortened by 7 bases and J by 4 bases, with 20 bases between the two germline ends. CDR3 DNA sequence: TGTGCCAGTACCCCTCGGGGCCCGTGGGGAAATCAGCCCCAGCATTTT. Translated, it gives CASTPRGPWGNQPQHF.